This is a list of T cell receptor beta chains from one sample in a study of blood T cell repertoires in COVID-19. The protocol was immunoSEQ multiplex PCR, while the TCRdb copy is restricted to in-frame clones and leaves out a portion. The sample consists of some 100,000 clones, approximately 93% of them appearing once. What was sequenced was peripheral blood. The receptors derive from a man in his forties or fifties with active COVID-19. The CDR3 runs from the conserved cysteine through the conserved F or W. Fields, in order: CDR3 protein, CDR3 DNA, D gene, V gene, J gene, clone size. A D gene is named only where the DNA matches it firmly. Clone sizes are given selectively: once, few, many, or a class where the clone is expanded.

CDR3 protein: CASSKREGNTDTQYF
CDR3 DNA: TGTGCCAGCTCAAAGCGGGAGGGGAACACAGATACGCAGTATTTT
D gene: TRBD2
V gene: TRBV28
J gene: TRBJ2-3
clone size: once

CDR3 protein: CASSEGTGREKLFF
CDR3 DNA: TGTGCCAGCAGTGAAGGGACAGGGAGGGAAAAACTGTTTTTT
D gene: TRBD1
V gene: TRBV6-1
J gene: TRBJ1-4
clone size: .

CDR3 protein: CASRKLHGAGRLDF
CDR3 DNA: TGTGCCAGCAGGAAACTTCATGGGGCAGGGAGGTTGGACTTC
D gene: .
V gene: TRBV21-1
J gene: TRBJ2-5
clone size: .

CDR3 protein: CAWSVSGASNQPQHF
CDR3 DNA: TGTGCCTGGAGTGTAAGCGGAGCTAGCAATCAGCCCCAGCATTTT
D gene: .
V gene: TRBV30
J gene: TRBJ1-5
clone size: .

CDR3 protein: CASSESEDNEQFF
CDR3 DNA: TGCGCCAGCAGTGAGTCTGAGGACAATGAGCAGTTCTTC
D gene: .
V gene: TRBV10-2
J gene: TRBJ2-1
clone size: .

CDR3 protein: CASSYRTGGRTEAFF
CDR3 DNA: TGTGCCAGCAGTTATCGGACAGGGGGCAGGACTGAAGCTTTCTTT
D gene: TRBD1
V gene: TRBV6-6
J gene: TRBJ1-1
clone size: .

CDR3 protein: CASRMDAWDSGRSSYNEQFF
CDR3 DNA: TGCGCCAGCCGGATGGATGCCTGGGATAGCGGGAGAAGCTCCTACAATGAGCAGTTCTTC
D gene: TRBD2
V gene: TRBV5-1
J gene: TRBJ2-1
clone size: .

CDR3 protein: CASSYSQTSPGELFF
CDR3 DNA: TGTGCCAGCAGTTACTCCCAGACTAGCCCCGGGGAGCTGTTTTTT
D gene: TRBD2
V gene: TRBV6-5
J gene: TRBJ2-2
clone size: .

CDR3 protein: CASSYVTGGNTIYF
CDR3 DNA: TGTGCCAGCAGTTATGTCACAGGAGGAAACACCATATATTTT
D gene: .
V gene: TRBV6-5
J gene: TRBJ1-3
clone size: .

CDR3 protein: CASSQRTGDYEQYF
CDR3 DNA: TGCGCCAGCAGCCAGCGAACAGGGGACTACGAGCAGTACTTC
D gene: TRBD1
V gene: TRBV4-1
J gene: TRBJ2-7
clone size: .

CDR3 protein: CATSDLNRGETQYF
CDR3 DNA: TGTGCCACCAGTGATTTGAACAGGGGAGAGACCCAGTACTTC
D gene: TRBD1
V gene: TRBV24-1
J gene: TRBJ2-5
clone size: .

CDR3 protein: CASSQEALGGYTF
CDR3 DNA: TGTGCCAGCAGCCAAGAAGCGCTCGGCGGCTACACCTTC
D gene: .
V gene: TRBV14
J gene: TRBJ1-2
clone size: .

CDR3 protein: CASSLDPGNEYEQYF
CDR3 DNA: TGTGCCAGCAGCTTAGACCCGGGGAATGAATACGAGCAGTACTTC
D gene: .
V gene: TRBV13
J gene: TRBJ2-7
clone size: .

CDR3 protein: CASTQTSPDTQYF
CDR3 DNA: TGTGCCAGCACCCAGACTAGCCCCGATACGCAGTATTTT
D gene: TRBD2
V gene: TRBV6-6
J gene: TRBJ2-3
clone size: .

CDR3 protein: CASSTQVGTSGAGEQFF
CDR3 DNA: TGTGCCAGCAGCACGCAGGTGGGGACTAGCGGGGCTGGTGAGCAGTTCTTC
D gene: TRBD2
V gene: TRBV9
J gene: TRBJ2-1
clone size: .

CDR3 protein: CASSEVGLPGDEQFF
CDR3 DNA: TGTGCCAGCAGTGAAGTGGGCCTCCCCGGCGATGAGCAGTTCTTC
D gene: .
V gene: TRBV2
J gene: TRBJ2-1
clone size: .

CDR3 protein: CSVQGLAGGQQFF
CDR3 DNA: TGCAGCGTTCAGGGACTAGCGGGAGGCCAGCAGTTCTTC
D gene: TRBD2
V gene: TRBV29-1
J gene: TRBJ2-1
clone size: .

CDR3 protein: CSASAGGEQYF
CDR3 DNA: TGCAGTGCTAGTGCCGGGGGCGAGCAGTACTTC
D gene: .
V gene: TRBV20-1
J gene: TRBJ2-7
clone size: .

CDR3 protein: CASSQGGEQFF
CDR3 DNA: TGTGCCAGCAGCCAAGGAGGGGAGCAGTTCTTC
D gene: .
V gene: TRBV3-1/TRBV3-2
J gene: TRBJ2-1
clone size: .

CDR3 protein: CASSHRGNAEAFF
CDR3 DNA: TGTGCCAGCAGCCACAGGGGAAACGCTGAAGCTTTCTTT
D gene: .
V gene: TRBV3-1/TRBV3-2
J gene: TRBJ1-1
clone size: .

CDR3 protein: CASGDRETEAFF
CDR3 DNA: TGTGCCAGCGGAGACAGGGAAACTGAAGCTTTCTTT
D gene: TRBD1
V gene: TRBV3-1/TRBV3-2
J gene: TRBJ1-1
clone size: .

CDR3 protein: CASSSRLGASGDRTDTQYF
CDR3 DNA: TGTGCCAGCAGCTCTCGCCTTGGGGCTAGCGGGGATCGCACAGATACGCAGTATTTT
D gene: TRBD2
V gene: TRBV9
J gene: TRBJ2-3
clone size: .

CDR3 protein: CATSDSGLAGAHATQYF
CDR3 DNA: TGTGCCACCAGTGATTCGGGACTAGCGGGGGCCCATGCTACGCAGTATTTT
D gene: TRBD2
V gene: TRBV24-1
J gene: TRBJ2-3
clone size: .

CDR3 protein: CASSAPGLANTQYF
CDR3 DNA: TGTGCCAGCAGCGCTCCCGGACTAGCGAATACGCAGTATTTT
D gene: TRBD2
V gene: TRBV11-3
J gene: TRBJ2-3
clone size: .

CDR3 protein: CASSMGSPQETQYF
CDR3 DNA: TGTGCCAGTAGTATGGGCAGTCCCCAAGAGACCCAGTACTTC
D gene: .
V gene: TRBV19
J gene: TRBJ2-5
clone size: .

CDR3 protein: CASNPWGGGGGYTF
CDR3 DNA: TGTGCCAGTAATCCCTGGGGGGGCGGCGGTGGCTACACCTTC
D gene: .
V gene: TRBV19
J gene: TRBJ1-2
clone size: .

CDR3 protein: CAWSETSGPSYGYTF
CDR3 DNA: TGTGCCTGGAGTGAGACCAGTGGGCCCTCTTATGGCTACACCTTC
D gene: .
V gene: TRBV30
J gene: TRBJ1-2
clone size: .

CDR3 protein: CASSPGAGNSGANVLTF
CDR3 DNA: TGTGCCAGCTCACCTGGGGCAGGGAACTCTGGGGCCAACGTCCTGACTTTC
D gene: .
V gene: TRBV18
J gene: TRBJ2-6
clone size: .

CDR3 protein: CATSILYTGELFF
CDR3 DNA: TGTGCCACCAGCATACTTTACACCGGGGAGCTGTTTTTT
D gene: .
V gene: TRBV15
J gene: TRBJ2-2
clone size: .

CDR3 protein: CASSDYRGSSYNEQFF
CDR3 DNA: TGTGCCAGCAGTGATTATAGGGGAAGCTCCTACAATGAGCAGTTCTTC
D gene: .
V gene: TRBV25-1
J gene: TRBJ2-1
clone size: .

CDR3 protein: CASSQGTRYNEQFF
CDR3 DNA: TGTGCCAGCAGCCAAGGGACACGATACAATGAGCAGTTCTTC
D gene: .
V gene: TRBV3-1/TRBV3-2
J gene: TRBJ2-1
clone size: few

CDR3 protein: CASSLGQPNQPQHF
CDR3 DNA: TGTGCCAGCAGCTTGGGACAACCTAATCAGCCCCAGCATTTT
D gene: .
V gene: TRBV5-5
J gene: TRBJ1-5
clone size: .

CDR3 protein: CASSLRGGPETQYF
CDR3 DNA: TGTGCCAGCAGCTTGAGGGGGGGCCCAGAGACCCAGTACTTC
D gene: .
V gene: TRBV5-4
J gene: TRBJ2-5
clone size: .

CDR3 protein: CASSYSPGSNEQFF
CDR3 DNA: TGTGCCAGCAGTTACTCGCCAGGGTCCAATGAGCAGTTCTTC
D gene: .
V gene: TRBV6-2/TRBV6-3
J gene: TRBJ2-1
clone size: .

CDR3 protein: CASSQTGGYGYTF
CDR3 DNA: TGTGCCAGCAGCCAAACGGGGGGCTATGGCTACACCTTC
D gene: .
V gene: TRBV3-1/TRBV3-2
J gene: TRBJ1-2
clone size: .

CDR3 protein: CASTATTGAGTGELFF
CDR3 DNA: TGTGCCAGCACGGCTACCACAGGGGCCGGCACCGGGGAGCTGTTTTTT
D gene: TRBD1
V gene: TRBV6-6
J gene: TRBJ2-2
clone size: .

CDR3 protein: CASSPIAGVDAWNEQFF
CDR3 DNA: TGTGCCAGCTCACCCATAGCGGGAGTCGACGCGTGGAATGAGCAGTTCTTC
D gene: TRBD2
V gene: TRBV18
J gene: TRBJ2-1
clone size: .

CDR3 protein: CATSDRHNTEAFF
CDR3 DNA: TGTGCCACCAGTGACAGACATAACACTGAAGCTTTCTTT
D gene: .
V gene: TRBV24-1
J gene: TRBJ1-1
clone size: once

CDR3 protein: CASSRYKGTSGGRGTDTQYF
CDR3 DNA: TGTGCCAGCAGCCGGTACAAAGGGACTAGCGGGGGGAGAGGCACAGATACGCAGTATTTT
D gene: TRBD2
V gene: TRBV3-1/TRBV3-2
J gene: TRBJ2-3
clone size: .

CDR3 protein: CASSYSSGIGSNQPQHF
CDR3 DNA: TGTGCCAGCAGTTACTCGTCCGGGATAGGTAGCAATCAGCCCCAGCATTTT
D gene: .
V gene: TRBV6-2/TRBV6-3
J gene: TRBJ1-5
clone size: .

CDR3 protein: CASSPRTGVRGGYTF
CDR3 DNA: TGTGCCAGCAGCCCACGGACAGGGGTGAGAGGGGGCTACACCTTC
D gene: TRBD1
V gene: TRBV7-9
J gene: TRBJ1-2
clone size: .

CDR3 protein: CASSQDRWSTEAFF
CDR3 DNA: TGCGCCAGCAGCCAAGATCGGTGGAGCACTGAAGCTTTCTTT
D gene: .
V gene: TRBV4-1
J gene: TRBJ1-1
clone size: .

CDR3 protein: CASGPGGGRSLCYNEQFF
CDR3 DNA: TGTGCTAGTGGCCCCGGGGGGGGGCGTTCTCTTTGCTACAATGAGCAGTTCTTC
D gene: TRBD2
V gene: TRBV12-5
J gene: TRBJ2-1
clone size: .

CDR3 protein: CSVRTSGRFNEQFF
CDR3 DNA: TGCAGCGTGAGGACTAGCGGGAGATTCAACGAGCAGTTCTTC
D gene: TRBD2
V gene: TRBV29-1
J gene: TRBJ2-1
clone size: .

CDR3 protein: CASSLFQGGSYEQYF
CDR3 DNA: TGTGCCAGCAGCTTATTCCAGGGTGGATCCTACGAGCAGTACTTC
D gene: .
V gene: TRBV7-9
J gene: TRBJ2-7
clone size: .

CDR3 protein: CASSLGGGNTEAFF
CDR3 DNA: TGCGCCAGCAGCTTGGGAGGCGGGAACACTGAAGCTTTCTTT
D gene: .
V gene: TRBV5-1
J gene: TRBJ1-1
clone size: .

CDR3 protein: CASSGGTSGGVDTQYF
CDR3 DNA: TGTGCCAGCAGTGGAGGGACTAGCGGAGGGGTCGATACGCAGTATTTT
D gene: TRBD2
V gene: TRBV25-1
J gene: TRBJ2-3
clone size: .

CDR3 protein: CASFKGALGTEAFF
CDR3 DNA: TGTGCCAGCTTTAAGGGGGCTCTAGGGACTGAAGCTTTCTTT
D gene: TRBD1
V gene: TRBV6-6
J gene: TRBJ1-1
clone size: .

CDR3 protein: CATSDFLGHGYTF
CDR3 DNA: TGTGCCACCAGTGATTTTTTGGGGCATGGCTACACCTTC
D gene: .
V gene: TRBV24-1
J gene: TRBJ1-2
clone size: .

CDR3 protein: CASRPPKEGTEAFF
CDR3 DNA: TGTGCCAGCAGACCACCGAAGGAGGGCACTGAAGCTTTCTTT
D gene: .
V gene: TRBV11-3
J gene: TRBJ1-1
clone size: .

CDR3 protein: CAWSPQEGRGYEQYF
CDR3 DNA: TGTGCCTGGAGTCCACAAGAGGGCAGGGGCTACGAGCAGTACTTC
D gene: .
V gene: TRBV30
J gene: TRBJ2-7
clone size: .

CDR3 protein: CASSWGTGNSPLHF
CDR3 DNA: TGTGCCAGTAGTTGGGGGACAGGTAATTCACCCCTCCACTTT
D gene: TRBD1
V gene: TRBV19
J gene: TRBJ1-6
clone size: .

CDR3 protein: CASRPLLDGYGYTF
CDR3 DNA: TGTGCCAGCAGGCCCCTCTTAGACGGGTATGGCTACACCTTC
D gene: .
V gene: TRBV6-5
J gene: TRBJ1-2
clone size: .

CDR3 protein: CASSVERGKSIQYF
CDR3 DNA: TGTGCCAGCAGTGTCGAGCGGGGGAAGAGCATTCAGTACTTC
D gene: TRBD2
V gene: TRBV2
J gene: TRBJ2-4
clone size: .

CDR3 protein: CASSKDRGNYGYTF
CDR3 DNA: TGTGCCAGCAGTAAGGACAGGGGTAACTATGGCTACACCTTC
D gene: TRBD1
V gene: TRBV5-6
J gene: TRBJ1-2
clone size: .

CDR3 protein: CASSISGRTQYF
CDR3 DNA: TGTGCCAGTAGTATTAGCGGGCGTACGCAGTATTTT
D gene: TRBD2
V gene: TRBV19
J gene: TRBJ2-3
clone size: .

CDR3 protein: CASSLRGQETQYF
CDR3 DNA: TGCGCCAGCAGCTTGAGGGGGCAGGAGACCCAGTACTTC
D gene: TRBD1
V gene: TRBV5-1
J gene: TRBJ2-5
clone size: .

CDR3 protein: CASSILGQGENIQYF
CDR3 DNA: TGTGCCAGTAGTATCCTCGGCCAGGGGGAAAACATTCAGTACTTC
D gene: TRBD1
V gene: TRBV19
J gene: TRBJ2-4
clone size: .

CDR3 protein: CASSLTESVGNEQFF
CDR3 DNA: TGTGCCAGCAGCTTAACGGAGAGTGTGGGTAATGAGCAGTTCTTC
D gene: .
V gene: TRBV7-6
J gene: TRBJ2-1
clone size: .

CDR3 protein: CASGTQYYEQYF
CDR3 DNA: TGTGCCAGCGGGACACAATACTACGAGCAGTACTTC
D gene: .
V gene: TRBV2
J gene: TRBJ2-7
clone size: .